A selection of T cell receptor beta chains follows, all from one sample in a study of cytomegalovirus exposure and HLA in healthy donors. Data came from immunoSEQ multiplex PCR; TCRdb stores just in-frame clones and leaves some out. The sample records fewer than 200,000 clones, roughly 85% being singletons. The sequenced material came from PBMCs. The receptors were sampled from a man aged 18 to 30 in good health and CMV-seropositive. The conserved cysteine and the conserved F or W are not part of the CDR3 here.

CDR3 protein: ASSPGQGYEQY
J gene: TRBJ2-7
V gene: TRBV9

CDR3 protein: ASSSSGIGSGELF
J gene: TRBJ2-2
V gene: TRBV5-4

CDR3 protein: ASSDSGGRGLF
J gene: TRBJ1-4
V gene: TRBV2

CDR3 protein: ASSSATGGVSGEAF
J gene: TRBJ1-1
V gene: TRBV28

CDR3 protein: ASSQIWGGRQNIQY
J gene: TRBJ2-4
V gene: TRBV4-1

CDR3 protein: ASTERRVEEQY
J gene: TRBJ2-7
V gene: TRBV28

CDR3 protein: ASSRDRSSGYT
J gene: TRBJ1-2
V gene: TRBV18

CDR3 protein: ASTRDRANYGYT
J gene: TRBJ1-2
V gene: TRBV19

CDR3 protein: ASNSGLAGGPTDTQY
J gene: TRBJ2-3
V gene: TRBV27

CDR3 protein: ASSFDSTNEKLF
J gene: TRBJ1-4
V gene: TRBV27

CDR3 protein: ASSLLARNTFSTGELF
J gene: TRBJ2-2
V gene: TRBV5-1

CDR3 protein: ASSLRLLYEQY
J gene: TRBJ2-7
V gene: TRBV11-1

CDR3 protein: ASSLVPGQGARNTGELF
J gene: TRBJ2-2
V gene: TRBV5-1

CDR3 protein: ASSISGDEQY
J gene: TRBJ2-7
V gene: TRBV19

CDR3 protein: ASSPTEGAAGNTIY
J gene: TRBJ1-3
V gene: TRBV7-6

CDR3 protein: AGRDRVNADTQY
J gene: TRBJ2-3
V gene: TRBV4-1

CDR3 protein: ASSFHTPSAGSYEQY
J gene: TRBJ2-7
V gene: TRBV13

CDR3 protein: ASSPPGSNQPQH
J gene: TRBJ1-5
V gene: TRBV28

CDR3 protein: ARSWTGNYEQY
J gene: TRBJ2-7
V gene: TRBV5-3

CDR3 protein: ASSIRQDREAF
J gene: TRBJ1-1
V gene: TRBV27

CDR3 protein: ASSLVGVGGYT
J gene: TRBJ1-2
V gene: TRBV5-1

CDR3 protein: ASSQTIAGVGETQY
J gene: TRBJ2-5
V gene: TRBV5-1

CDR3 protein: ASSYESTARGSPLH
J gene: TRBJ1-6
V gene: TRBV6-5

CDR3 protein: ASSAPGLANEQY
J gene: TRBJ2-7
V gene: TRBV5-1

CDR3 protein: ASSFGAPRKNEQF
J gene: TRBJ2-1
V gene: TRBV28

CDR3 protein: ASSKGTSGQETQY
J gene: TRBJ2-5
V gene: TRBV9

CDR3 protein: ASSEIQGYEQY
J gene: TRBJ2-7
V gene: TRBV10-2

CDR3 protein: ASSFKRGGITDTQY
J gene: TRBJ2-3
V gene: TRBV28

CDR3 protein: AWVRGLMTEAF
J gene: TRBJ1-1
V gene: TRBV30

CDR3 protein: ASSGSGVSYEQY
J gene: TRBJ2-7
V gene: TRBV18

CDR3 protein: ASKAGGGTDTQY
J gene: TRBJ2-3
V gene: TRBV19

CDR3 protein: ASSSGAGSNTGELF
J gene: TRBJ2-2
V gene: TRBV7-3

CDR3 protein: ASSLLAGDDEQY
J gene: TRBJ2-7
V gene: TRBV11-3

CDR3 protein: ASSYDQGVRYGYT
J gene: TRBJ1-2
V gene: TRBV7-9

CDR3 protein: VWRGPYTEAF
J gene: TRBJ1-1
V gene: TRBV30

CDR3 protein: ASSLGHRLFNNYGYT
J gene: TRBJ1-2
V gene: TRBV5-8

CDR3 protein: ASSSPPDRQETQY
J gene: TRBJ2-5
V gene: TRBV5-6

CDR3 protein: ASSQDYTTYNEQF
J gene: TRBJ2-1
V gene: TRBV27

CDR3 protein: ASSFNTGNTEAF
J gene: TRBJ1-1
V gene: TRBV27

CDR3 protein: ASGDRGGSQPQH
J gene: TRBJ1-5
V gene: TRBV2

CDR3 protein: ASTETSGSTKQY
J gene: TRBJ2-7
V gene: TRBV27

CDR3 protein: ASRPTSGRARQF
J gene: TRBJ2-1
V gene: TRBV5-4

CDR3 protein: ASSLNTIY
J gene: TRBJ1-3
V gene: TRBV28

CDR3 protein: SARMREKLF
J gene: TRBJ1-4
V gene: TRBV20-1

CDR3 protein: AWGPGLVTDTQY
J gene: TRBJ2-3
V gene: TRBV30